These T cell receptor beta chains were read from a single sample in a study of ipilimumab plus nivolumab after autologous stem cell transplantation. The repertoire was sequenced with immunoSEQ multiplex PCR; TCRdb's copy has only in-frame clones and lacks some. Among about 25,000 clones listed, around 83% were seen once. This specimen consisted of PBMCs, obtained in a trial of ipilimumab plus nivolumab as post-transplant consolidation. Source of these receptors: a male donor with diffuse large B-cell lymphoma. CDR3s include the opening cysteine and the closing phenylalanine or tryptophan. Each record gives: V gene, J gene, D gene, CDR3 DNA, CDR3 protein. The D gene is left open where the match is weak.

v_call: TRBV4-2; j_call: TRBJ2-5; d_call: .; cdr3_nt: TGTGCCAGCAGCCAAGATTGGGGGGGCAGAGAGACCCAGTACTTC; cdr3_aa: CASSQDWGGRETQYF
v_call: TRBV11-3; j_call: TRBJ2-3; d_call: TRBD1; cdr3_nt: TGTGCCAGCAGCCGGGGACAGGGGACCACAGATACGCAGTATTTT; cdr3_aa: CASSRGQGTTDTQYF
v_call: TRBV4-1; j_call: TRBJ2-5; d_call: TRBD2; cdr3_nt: TGCGCCAGCAGCCAACAAAGCGGGGGCCCACGTTGGACCCAGTACTTC; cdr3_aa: CASSQQSGGPRWTQYF
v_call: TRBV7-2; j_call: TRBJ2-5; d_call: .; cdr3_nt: TGTGCCAGCAGCTTACTTGGGACCCAGTACTTC; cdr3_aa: CASSLLGTQYF
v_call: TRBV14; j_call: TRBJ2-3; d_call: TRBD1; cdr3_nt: TGTGCCAGCAGCCCGTACAGGGGGCCCCGCGAGAATACGCAGTATTTT; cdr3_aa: CASSPYRGPRENTQYF
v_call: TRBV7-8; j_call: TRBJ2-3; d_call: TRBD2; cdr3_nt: TGTGCCAGCAGCCAGCCCGGGACTAGCGGGCGGAATACGCAGTATTTT; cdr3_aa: CASSQPGTSGRNTQYF
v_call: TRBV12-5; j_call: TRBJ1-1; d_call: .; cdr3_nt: TGTGCTAGTGGTTTAGGTGGGGGCACTGAAGCTTTCTTT; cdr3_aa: CASGLGGGTEAFF
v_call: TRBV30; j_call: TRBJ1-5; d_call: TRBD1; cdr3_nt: TGTGCCTGGAGTGTCGCCGAGACAGGGCCCCCCCCGGGCAATCAGCCCCAGCATTTT; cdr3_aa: CAWSVAETGPPPGNQPQHF
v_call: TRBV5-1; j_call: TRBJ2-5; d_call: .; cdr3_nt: TGCGCCAGCAGCTTGGAGCCGGGATTGGGGACCCAGTACTTC; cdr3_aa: CASSLEPGLGTQYF
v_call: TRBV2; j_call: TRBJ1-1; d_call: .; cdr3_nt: TGTGCCAGCATGGAATCCCCGACTGAAGCTTTCTTT; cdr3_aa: CASMESPTEAFF
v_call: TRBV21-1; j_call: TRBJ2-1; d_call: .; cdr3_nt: TGTGCCAGCAGCAAAGGGGGCGGACGCCGCCAGTTCTTC; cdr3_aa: CASSKGGGRRQFF
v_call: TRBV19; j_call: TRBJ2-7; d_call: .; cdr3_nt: TGTGCCAGTAGTACAAACCTCGGGACTGAATTTAGGGAGCAGTACTTC; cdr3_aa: CASSTNLGTEFREQYF
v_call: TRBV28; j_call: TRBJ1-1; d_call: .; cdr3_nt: TGTGCCAGCACCGCTTGGGGGGGGCCGGGGACTGAAGCTTTCTTT; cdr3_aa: CASTAWGGPGTEAFF
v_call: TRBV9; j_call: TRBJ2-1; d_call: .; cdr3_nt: TGTGCCAGCAGCGCATCAGCTCCCCCTCGTGAGCAGTTCTTC; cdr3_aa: CASSASAPPREQFF
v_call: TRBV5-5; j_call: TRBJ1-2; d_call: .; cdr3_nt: TGTGCCAGCAGCCAGGTCGGGGGAGTCTATGGCTACACCTTC; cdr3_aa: CASSQVGGVYGYTF
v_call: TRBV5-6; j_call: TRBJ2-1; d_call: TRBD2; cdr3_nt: TGTGCCAGCAGCTTGGAAATACTAGCGGGGAGCCTTCATGAGCAGTTCTTC; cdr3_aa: CASSLEILAGSLHEQFF
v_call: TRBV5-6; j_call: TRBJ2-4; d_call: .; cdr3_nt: TGTGCCAGCAGCAACCTAATCGCAGGAGCGAAAAACATTCAGTACTTC; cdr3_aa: CASSNLIAGAKNIQYF